A single sample gave rise to the 7 T cell receptor beta chains below, sequenced in a study of tumor-infiltrating lymphocytes in primary liver carcinoma. Researchers generated TCR beta cDNA from 500 to 600 ng of total RNA, relying on a constant-region primer. Libraries for TCR beta were built through three nested multiplex PCR rounds, which together made up a slightly modified ARM-PCR procedure. Running roughly 10 cycles apiece, the first two PCR rounds relied on TRBV1-TRBV30 forward primers together with a C-beta reverse primer. Via MiXCR, TCRdb re-called the multiplex PCR reads, giving one row per CDR3 protein. The sample has fewer than 250,000 distinct CDR3 sequences; around four fifths are singletons. Co-extraction of RNA and DNA was performed on about 20-33 mg of unsorted bulk tissue. What was sequenced was tumor tissue from primary liver carcinoma. The receptors were gathered from a man in his forties or fifties with primary liver carcinoma and hepatitis B virus infection.

Points on this clonotype: The junction departs from the called germline gene at one end, perhaps through a read error. The chain uses TRBV11-2 and TRBJ2-7; unclear D gene. The CDR3 consists of 14 residues. The germline CDR1 and CDR2 sequences are SGHAT and FQNNGV. CDR3 sequence (DNA): TGTGCCAGCAGCTCCAAGAGGAACTCCTACGAGCACTACTTC. Translating gives CASSSKRNSYEHYF.

With regard to this clonotype: Sequence at one end of the junction differs from germline and may be a read error. This rearrangement joins TRBV11-2 to TRBJ2-3, with TRBD2 matching 8 bases. The length of the CDR3 is 15 residues. The germline V gene has CDR1 SGHAT and CDR2 FQNNGV. The CDR3 DNA reads TGTGCCTGCAGAGTGACTAGCGTAGACACAGATACGCAGTATTTT. Residues: CACRVTSVDTDTQYF.

The V and J genes are TRBV30 and TRBJ2-3, with a tentative D call TRBD2 (6 bases). V dropped 3 bases and J dropped 6 bases, with 19 bases sitting between them. This CDR3 spans 15 amino acids. Per the germline V gene, CDR1 is GTSNPN and CDR2 is SVGIG (reference sequence). The CDR3 loop is CAWSKTSWRSDTQYF. CDR3 coding DNA: TGTGCCTGGAGCAAAACTAGCTGGAGATCTGATACGCAGTATTTT.

Comment on this clonotype: Relative to the germline gene, one junction end is altered; a read error may explain this. The chain links TRBV11-2 to TRBJ2-2; tentative D call: TRBD2 (5 bases). The CDR3 has 17 amino acids. CDR1 and CDR2 (germline): SGHAT, FQNNGV. The CDR3 loop is CVSSLDHRGRETGELFF. The DNA of the CDR3 is TGTGTCAGCAGCTTAGATCATCGAGGTAGGGAGACCGGGGAGCTGTTTTTT.

A note on this clonotype: Since a much larger clone is just one base distant, this may be a read error. V and J are TRBV30 and TRBJ2-1; 7 bases map to TRBD2. The length of the CDR3 is 15 residues. Germline loops: CDR1 GTSNPN, CDR2 SVGIG (reference sequence). As DNA, the CDR3 is TGTGCCTGGAGTAGGGCTAGCGGATCCTACAATAAGCAGTTCTTC. As protein: CAWSRASGSYNKQFF.

This clonotype was seen at least ten times. J is TRBJ2-7 and V is TRBV10-3, with 11 positions matching TRBD1. Per germline, CDR1 ENHRY and CDR2 SYGVKD. The CDR3 is 13 residues long. V trimming: 6 bases; J trimming: 5 bases; junction bases outside the gene matches: 3. CDR3 coding DNA: TGTGCCATCAGGGGACAGGGGGGCCACGAGCAGTACTTC. Translated: CAIRGQGGHEQYF.

This chain connects TRBV5-1 to TRBJ2-2, with TRBD2 matching 12 bases. The V segment lost 9 bases and the J segment 2 bases; nucleotides outside the gene matches: 11. Germline lookup yields CDR1 SGHRS and CDR2 YFSETQ. The CDR3 is 17 residues long. This chain's CDR3 is CAISLETSGRNTGELFF. CDR3 bases: TGCGCCATCAGTTTGGAGACTAGCGGGAGAAACACCGGGGAGCTGTTTTTT.